This TCR beta chain comes out of a study of blood T cells in healthy people across ages. CDR3 length equals 14 residues. The V end lost 1 base, the J end lost 0 bases, and 10 bases lay between the germline ends. Germline-derived CDR1 and CDR2 are DFQATT and SNEGSKA (reference sequence). Next came a second PCR, run for roughly 6 to 11 cycles, which used a sample-barcoded 5' primer along with a J-beta primer mix. From the 5' RACE reads, TCRdb called clonotypes with MiXCR, one entry per CDR3 protein. The sample has 650,000 to 1,000,000 distinct CDR3 sequences; roughly 40% are singletons. The sequenced material came from blood. The TCR was taken from a man in his late teens or twenties in good health. This chain uses TRBV20-1 with TRBJ2-7; D gene unclear. In DNA form, the CDR3 reads TGCAGTGCTAGAGCGGACGGCTACTCCTACGAGCAGTACTTC. Residues: CSARADGYSYEQYF.